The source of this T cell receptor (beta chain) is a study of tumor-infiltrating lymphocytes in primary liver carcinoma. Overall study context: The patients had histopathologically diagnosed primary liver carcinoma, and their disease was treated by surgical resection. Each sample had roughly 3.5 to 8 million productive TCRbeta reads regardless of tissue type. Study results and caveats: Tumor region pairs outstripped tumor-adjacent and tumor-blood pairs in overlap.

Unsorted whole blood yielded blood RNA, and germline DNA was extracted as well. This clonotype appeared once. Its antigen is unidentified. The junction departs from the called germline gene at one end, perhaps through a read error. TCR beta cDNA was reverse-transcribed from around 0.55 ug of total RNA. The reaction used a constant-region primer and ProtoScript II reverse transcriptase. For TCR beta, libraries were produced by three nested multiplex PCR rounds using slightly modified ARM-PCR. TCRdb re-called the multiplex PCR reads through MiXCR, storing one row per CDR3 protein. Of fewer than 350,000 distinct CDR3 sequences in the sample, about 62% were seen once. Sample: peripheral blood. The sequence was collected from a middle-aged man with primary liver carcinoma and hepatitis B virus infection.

This CDR3 is CATRGRVAGTGVGEQLF. The CDR3 bases are TGTGCCACCAGGGGCAGGGTGGCCGGGACCGGCGTAGGCGAGCAGCTCTTC. This chain joins TRBV28 and TRBJ2-1; possibly TRBD1 for D (6 bases). Germline-derived CDR1 and CDR2 are MDHEN and SYDVKM. CDR3 length: 17 residues. Full variable domain (rest looked up from reference TRBV28 and TRBJ2-1): DVKVTQSSRYLVKRTGEKVFLECVQDMDHENMFWYRQDPGLGLRLIYFSYDVKMKEKGDIPEGYSVSREKKERFSLILESASTNQTSMYLCATRGRVAGTGVGEQLFGPGTRLTVL.